This entry lists 24 T cell receptor beta chains sequenced from one sample in a study of T-cell reconstitution after alpha-beta-depleted transplantation in children. Preparing the TCRbeta library involved the use of unique molecular identifiers. TCRdb reanalysed the PCR reads using MiXCR and keeps one entry per CDR3 protein. The sample holds 900,000 or so distinct CDR3 sequences; approximately 15% are singletons and the top ten take under 6%. The material sequenced was PBMCs, mostly from graft donor cells, taken 360 days after TCRalphabeta/CD19-depleted stem cell transplant. The receptor source for this set is a male patient between 10 and 17 years old who had a stem cell transplant for acute lymphoblastic leukemia, so the T cells may come from the graft donor.

This chain joins TRBV2 and TRBJ2-3; 8 bases fit TRBD2. This CDR3 contains 13 residues. J lost 4 bases, V lost 5 bases, and 2 bases had no gene match. CDR1 is SNHLY and CDR2 is FYNNEI in the germline V gene. The CDR3 DNA follows: TGTGCCAGCAGTAGCGGGAGTGCAGATACGCAGTATTTT. Translation: CASSSGSADTQYF.

This clonotype was detected only once. The chain recombines TRBV7-4 with TRBJ2-7; 11 bases match TRBD1. With 9 bases clipped from V and 3 bases from J, the junction kept 16 bases outside the gene matches. Germline values: CDR1 SGHVT, CDR2 SQSDAQ. The CDR3 covers 17 residues. As DNA, the CDR3 is TGTGCCAGGCAAGCGATGAAGGGACAGGGGGATGACTACGAGCAGTACTTC. Translated, it gives CARQAMKGQGDDYEQYF.

The chain employs TRBV20-1 and TRBJ2-1; 8 nucleotides match TRBD1. The junction had 9 bases not matched to a gene; V was cut back by 6 bases and J by 2 bases. The CDR3 has 15 residues. Per germline, CDR1 DFQATT and CDR2 SNEGSKA (reference sequence). CDR3 sequence: CSAPGGQGPYNEQFF. The DNA for the CDR3 is TGCAGTGCCCCCGGCGGACAGGGACCCTACAATGAGCAGTTCTTC.

V is TRBV7-6 and J is TRBJ2-3; 7 bases match TRBD1. CDR3 length: 16 amino acids. Germline V lookup: CDR1 SGHVS, CDR2 FNYEAQ. J gave up 2 bases and V 5 bases, and 10 bases lay outside the gene matches. The CDR3 protein is CASSRHGTDATDTQYF. The CDR3 region has the DNA TGTGCCAGCAGCCGGCACGGGACAGATGCCACAGATACGCAGTATTTT.

This clonotype has a handful of counts. The chain links TRBV20-1 to TRBJ2-3, with D perhaps TRBD2 (5 bases). Germline V gene data show CDR1 as DFQATT and CDR2 as SNEGSKA (reference sequence). Trimming took off 1 base at V and 6 bases at J, with 8 bases between the two ends. The CDR3 is made up of 12 amino acids. Here the CDR3 reads CSARGRGDTQYF. DNA of the CDR3: TGCAGTGCTAGAGGCCGAGGGGATACGCAGTATTTT.

V usage is TRBV7-9 and J usage is TRBJ2-7; 8 positions agree with TRBD1. J was trimmed by 2 bases and V by 5 bases; bases with no gene match: 5. The CDR3 spans 14 residues. CDR1 is SEHNR and CDR2 is FQNEAQ in the germline V gene (reference sequence). CDR3 loop: CASSHQGAPYEQYF. The CDR3 DNA reads as TGTGCCAGCAGCCATCAGGGGGCCCCCTACGAGCAGTACTTC.

This clonotype has only a few counts. This chain connects TRBV12-3 or TRBV12-4 to TRBJ1-5; D perhaps matches TRBD1 (5 bases). This CDR3 region has 16 residues. V was cut by 6 bases and J by 6 bases, with 21 bases left in between. CDR3 coding DNA: TGTGCCAGCAGGAAAGGGGAACCGGGGCGATCTCAGCCCCAGCATTTT. It codes for CASRKGEPGRSQPQHF.

This clonotype was counted a few times. The CDR3 loop is CASSPLASQETQYF. CDR3 coding DNA: TGTGCCAGCAGTCCTTTAGCGTCTCAAGAGACCCAGTACTTC. The chain has TRBV12-3 or TRBV12-4 and TRBJ2-5; D perhaps matches TRBD2 (5 bases). V was cut by 5 bases and J by 2 bases, with 12 bases left in between. CDR3 size: 14 residues.

This clonotype came up once. DNA of the CDR3: TGCGCCAGCAGTCAAATTGGCCGTAAGGGGAGCTCCTACGAGCAGTACTTC. This translates into CASSQIGRKGSSYEQYF. V is TRBV23-1 and J is TRBJ2-7; D is tentatively TRBD1 or TRBD2 (5 bases each). TRBV23-1 is an ORF for which the function is uncertain. There are 17 residues in the CDR3. The V and J ends lost 2 bases and 0 bases respectively, with 17 bases between them.

This sequence joins TRBV7-3 and TRBJ1-6; possible D gene TRBD1, 6 bases. Looked up from germline, CDR1 is SGHTA and CDR2 is FQGTGA. Between the trimmed V and J ends, which lost 10 bases and 5 bases, there was a span of 9 bases. This CDR3 is built from 12 residues. The CDR3 protein is CATRQDNSPLHF. DNA of the CDR3: TGTGCCACCAGACAGGATAATTCACCCCTCCACTTT.

The V gene is TRBV28, the J gene TRBJ1-2; 7 nucleotides align to TRBD1. The germline V gene has CDR1 MDHEN and CDR2 SYDVKM. The J segment lost 2 bases and the V segment lost 6 bases, leaving 12 bases of the junction unmatched. The CDR3 is made up of 16 amino acids. The CDR3 sequence: CASRTPGQARNYGYTF. CDR3 DNA sequence: TGTGCCAGCAGAACCCCCGGACAGGCCCGAAACTATGGCTACACCTTC.

This clonotype was observed a handful of times. The rearrangement joins TRBV7-9 to TRBJ2-5; 8 bases are shared with TRBD1. Germline V gene data show CDR1 as SEHNR and CDR2 as FQNEAQ (reference sequence). With V trimmed by 6 bases and J by 5 bases, 8 bases remained unmatched. This CDR3 is 14 amino acids long. CDR3 amino acids: CASSLTGARETQYF. In DNA form, the CDR3 reads TGTGCCAGCAGTTTGACAGGGGCGAGGGAGACCCAGTACTTC.

This chain uses TRBV2 with TRBJ2-3; TRBD2 matches at 7 bases. V shed 5 bases, J shed 8 bases, and the junction held 4 bases outside the gene matches. The CDR3 is 12 amino acids. CDR1 and CDR2 from the germline V gene are SNHLY and FYNNEI. CDR3 region: CASSPPSGTQYF. The CDR3, as DNA: TGTGCCAGCAGTCCCCCTAGCGGTACGCAGTATTTT.

V and J are TRBV27 and TRBJ1-5; D not certain. Trimming pared 7 bases from V and 2 bases from J, leaving 15 bases between. Germline CDR1 and CDR2: MNHEY and SMNVEV (reference sequence). The CDR3 contains 15 residues. The CDR3 spells CASKSEAKGNQPQHF. In DNA form, the CDR3 reads TGTGCCAGCAAGTCGGAAGCTAAGGGCAATCAGCCCCAGCATTTT.

There are a few counts of this clonotype. The chain couples TRBV6-2 or TRBV6-3 to TRBJ2-1; D not certain. Germline V CDR1 and CDR2: MNHEY, SVGEGT. Trimming removed 2 bases from V and 0 bases from J, with 8 bases in between. This CDR3 contains 15 residues. CDR3 in DNA: TGTGCCAGCAGTTACGGGCTAGGCTCCTACAATGAGCAGTTCTTC. Its translation: CASSYGLGSYNEQFF.

The chain is built from TRBV30 and TRBJ1-4; D is unresolved. The V gene's germline CDR1 is GTSNPN and CDR2 SVGIG (reference sequence). V was trimmed by 0 bases and J by 12 bases, leaving 23 bases between them. The CDR3 contains 16 residues. The CDR3 region has the DNA TGTGCCTGGAGTGTTGAATGGCTGGCCGGCTGGGAAGAACTGTTTTTT. This translates into CAWSVEWLAGWEELFF.

The rearrangement links TRBV19 to TRBJ1-1, with unresolved D. Germline V gene sequence: CDR1 LNHDA, CDR2 SQIVND (reference sequence). This CDR3 has 15 residues. Trimming removed 3 bases at V and 1 base at J, with 12 bases between. Here the CDR3 DNA reads TGTGCCAGTAGTATGAGGAGGCGAGGGAACACTGAAGCTTTCTTT. Its protein is CASSMRRRGNTEAFF. Looking up the rest from reference TRBV19 and TRBJ1-1 gives the full variable domain: DGGITQSPKYLFRKEGQNVTLSCEQNLNHDAMYWYRQDPGQGLRLIYYSQIVNDFQKGDIAEGYSVSREKKESFPLTVTSAQKNPTAFYLCASSMRRRGNTEAFFGQGTRLTVV.

The chain joins TRBV2 to TRBJ2-1; TRBD2 matches 12 bases. Germline lookup yields CDR1 SNHLY and CDR2 FYNNEI. Trimming at V came to 4 bases and at J to 9 bases, leaving 10 bases not matched to a gene. There are 16 residues in the CDR3. For the CDR3, the DNA is TGTGCCAGCAGTGGGATTCTAGCGGGAGGGACTTCTGAGCAGTTCTTC. Its protein is CASSGILAGGTSEQFF.

This chain links TRBV7-2 with TRBJ1-1, with D perhaps matching TRBD1 (5 bases). The germline CDR1 and CDR2 sequences are SGHTA and FQGNSA. The CDR3 covers 14 residues. V lost 3 bases, J lost 5 bases, and 13 bases lay in between. This CDR3 is CASSFEGLGTEAFF. The CDR3 nucleotides read TGTGCCAGCAGCTTTGAGGGGCTGGGGACTGAAGCTTTCTTT. The whole variable domain, filled in from reference TRBV7-2 and TRBJ1-1, reads GAGVSQSPSNKVTEKGKDVELRCDPISGHTALYWYRQSLGQGLEFLIYFQGNSAPDKSGLPSDRFSAERTGGSVSTLTIQRTQQEDSAVYLCASSFEGLGTEAFFGQGTRLTVV.

The chain joins TRBV11-2 to TRBJ2-1; 10 bases align to TRBD2. The CDR3 extends over 16 amino acids. Per germline, CDR1 SGHAT and CDR2 FQNNGV. V lost 4 bases to trimming and J lost 1 base; unmatched junction nucleotides: 4. CDR3 in amino acids: CASSWSSGSSYNEQFF. CDR3 sequence (DNA): TGTGCCAGCAGCTGGTCTAGCGGGAGTTCCTACAATGAGCAGTTCTTC.

Comments on this clonotype: Since a much larger clone is just one base distant, this may be a read error. This chain connects TRBV11-3 to TRBJ2-3; no firm D call. Trimming took off 2 bases at V and 6 bases at J, with 6 bases between the two ends. In germline, CDR1 is SGHNT, CDR2 YENEEA. The CDR3 consists of 12 residues. The DNA of the CDR3 is TGTGCCAGCAGCTTAATGGGGGATACGCAGTATTTT. It is translated as CASSLMGDTQYF.

In this sample, this clonotype turned up a few times. The chain links TRBV27 to TRBJ1-2, with TRBD1 as a possible D gene (5 bases). There are 16 residues in the CDR3. Germline V gene data show CDR1 as MNHEY and CDR2 as SMNVEV (reference sequence). V dropped 5 bases and J dropped 7 bases, with 23 bases sitting between them. The CDR3 loop reads CASSPYHRWSSGGYTF. The CDR3 bases are TGTGCCAGCAGTCCCTATCACAGGTGGAGTTCAGGTGGCTACACCTTC.

The chain couples TRBV5-1 to TRBJ2-1, with unresolved D. The germline V and J ends were trimmed by 0 bases and 7 bases, with 11 bases remaining between them. Looked up from germline, CDR1 is SGHRS and CDR2 is YFSETQ. This CDR3 has 14 amino acids. CDR3: CASSLASEKNEQFF. CDR3 DNA sequence: TGCGCCAGCAGCTTGGCCTCAGAAAAAAATGAGCAGTTCTTC.

The chain couples TRBV5-1 to TRBJ2-7, with D possibly matching TRBD2 (6 bases). V gave up 1 base and J gave up 4 bases, with 12 bases separating them. Germline V gene sequence: CDR1 SGHRS, CDR2 YFSETQ. This CDR3 region has 14 residues. CDR3 sequence (DNA): TGCGCCAGCAGCTTGAGACTAGGGGTGTACGAGCAGTACTTC. Its translation is CASSLRLGVYEQYF.